The 30 T cell receptor beta chains reported below all come from one sample, sequenced in a study of glioma-infiltrating T cells after dendritic cell vaccination. Time point defined: after dendritic cell vaccination, including at tumor progression/relapse. The method was immunoSEQ multiplex PCR; TCRdb's version includes in-frame clones alone and lacks a portion of them. The table includes some 78,000 clones, 85% detected once. Sequencing was performed on blood, taken after dendritic cell vaccination. The receptors shown here come from a human donor with glioblastoma.

The chain combines TRBV5-4 with TRBJ2-3; 7 nucleotides agree with TRBD1. The CDR3 covers 15 residues. Germline V gene data show CDR1 as SGHNT and CDR2 as YYREEE (reference sequence). V gave up 5 bases and J gave up 1 base; unmatched junction bases: 7. The CDR3 spells CASSIRGPRTDTQYF. CDR3 nucleotide sequence: TGTGCCAGCAGTATTAGGGGGCCTCGCACAGATACGCAGTATTTT.

This rearrangement joins TRBV5-1 to TRBJ2-7, with 10 bases that match TRBD2. CDR1 is SGHRS, CDR2 YFSETQ, per germline. The CDR3 runs 15 residues. Trimming at V came to 4 bases and at J to 4 bases, leaving 8 bases not matched to a gene. CDR3 in DNA: TGCGCCAGCAGCGAGGGTAGCGGGAGGACTTACGAGCAGTACTTC. The encoded protein is CASSEGSGRTYEQYF.

The rearrangement uses TRBV5-6 and TRBJ2-5, with a tentative D call TRBD1 (7 bases). There are 15 residues in the CDR3. V lost 4 bases to trimming and J lost 5 bases, with 18 bases between them. Germline CDR1 is SGHDT and CDR2 is YYEEEE. The CDR3 loop reads CASSKGQFGGETQYF. The CDR3 region has the DNA TGTGCCAGCAGCAAGGGACAGTTCGGAGGGGAGACCCAGTACTTC.

This chain connects TRBV5-1 to TRBJ1-1; D is possibly TRBD1 (5 bases). Germline V gives CDR1 SGHRS, CDR2 YFSETQ. V lost 4 bases and J 4 bases, leaving 11 bases between the germline ends. The CDR3 extends over 13 amino acids. The CDR3 loop is CASSPTVATEAFF. The CDR3 DNA reads TGCGCCAGCAGCCCGACAGTGGCCACTGAAGCTTTCTTT.

The V and J genes are TRBV5-6 and TRBJ2-2; perhaps TRBD1 as D (5 bases). The CDR3 spans 14 residues. V was trimmed by 2 bases and J by 2 bases, leaving 7 bases between them. Germline values: CDR1 SGHDT, CDR2 YYEEEE. CDR3 sequence reads: CASSFQGNTGELFF. In DNA, the CDR3 is TGTGCCAGCAGCTTCCAGGGAAACACCGGGGAGCTGTTTTTT. The full variable domain, with the rest looked up from reference TRBV5-6 and TRBJ2-2, is DAGVTQSPTHLIKTRGQQVTLRCSPKSGHDTVSWYQQALGQGPQFIFQYYEEEERQRGNFPDRFSGHQFPNYSSELNVNALLLGDSALYLCASSFQGNTGELFFGEGSRLTVL.

The chain employs TRBV7-9 and TRBJ1-2, with 9 positions matching TRBD1. The germline V gene has CDR1 SEHNR and CDR2 FQNEAQ (reference sequence). The CDR3 has 15 amino acids. The V segment lost 4 bases and the J segment 4 bases; nucleotides outside the gene matches: 7. CDR3 in amino acids: CASSSRQGGGYGYTF. In nucleotides, the CDR3 is TGTGCCAGCAGCTCAAGACAGGGGGGTGGCTATGGCTACACCTTC.

To note about this clone: Different DNA sequences within this sample yield the same CDR3. J is TRBJ1-3 and V is TRBV9; D might be TRBD1 (6 bases). Per germline, CDR1 SGDLS and CDR2 YYNGEE. This CDR3 has 16 residues. With 4 bases removed from V and 0 bases from J, the gap between germline ends came to 14 bases. CDR3 sequence (DNA): TGTGCCAGCAGCCCGCGGGGGGCCTCCTCTGGAAACACCATATATTTT. As protein: CASSPRGASSGNTIYF.

The V gene is TRBV5-4, the J gene TRBJ2-5, with 11 bases that match TRBD2. The CDR3 contains 15 residues. V trimming: 2 bases; J trimming: 2 bases; junction bases outside the gene matches: 2. Germline-derived CDR1 and CDR2 are SGHNT and YYREEE (reference sequence). The CDR3 loop reads CASSFSSGGQETQYF. The CDR3 DNA sequence: TGTGCCAGCAGCTTTTCTAGCGGGGGGCAAGAGACCCAGTACTTC.

V gene TRBV5-1 combines with J gene TRBJ1-6; D remains ambiguous. Trimming shortened V by 0 bases and J by 0 bases, and 7 bases separated the two germline ends. The CDR3 runs to 16 residues. CDR1 is SGHRS and CDR2 is YFSETQ in the germline V gene. CDR3 coding DNA: TGCGCCAGCAGCTTGGGTGATAGCTCCTATAATTCACCCCTCCACTTT. Its protein product is CASSLGDSSYNSPLHF.

The chain is built from TRBV4-2 and TRBJ2-3, with D perhaps matching TRBD2 (7 bases). Trimming pared 0 bases from V and 3 bases from J, leaving 13 bases between. From germline, CDR1 is LGHNA and CDR2 YNFKEQ. The CDR3 has 16 amino acids. The CDR3 coding sequence is TGTGCCAGCAGCCAAGATGGCGGGGGCGCGACAGATACGCAGTATTTT. This gives the protein CASSQDGGGATDTQYF.

V usage is TRBV5-6 and J usage is TRBJ1-6, with 11 bases identical to TRBD1. The V and J ends lost 4 bases and 7 bases, in that order; junction bases with no gene match: 10. The CDR3 length is 17 residues. Germline CDR1 and CDR2: SGHDT and YYEEEE. The CDR3, as DNA: TGTGCCAGCAGCCCGAAATACGGGACAGGGGGGAATTCACCCCTCCACTTT. It codes for CASSPKYGTGGNSPLHF.

The V and J genes are TRBV5-5 and TRBJ2-1; TRBD1 matches at 10 bases. Germline V gives CDR1 SGHKS, CDR2 YYEKEE (reference sequence). The CDR3 extends over 15 amino acids. With V trimmed by 3 bases and J by 7 bases, 7 bases remained unmatched. CDR3 region: CASSWAGTGANEQFF. The DNA of the CDR3 is TGTGCCAGCAGCTGGGCCGGGACAGGGGCAAATGAGCAGTTCTTC.

The V and J genes are TRBV7-8 and TRBJ2-7; 9 positions agree with TRBD1. This CDR3 contains 14 residues. CDR1 and CDR2 from the germline V gene are SGHVS and FQNEAQ. J lost 3 bases, V lost 4 bases, and 4 bases had no gene match. The DNA of the CDR3 is TGTGCCAGCAGCTCCGGGACAGGGCACTACGAGCAGTACTTC. Protein: CASSSGTGHYEQYF.

This CDR3 reads CASSSTRTGTYEQYF. The CDR3, as DNA: TGCGCCAGCAGTTCAACCCGGACAGGGACCTACGAGCAGTACTTC. The chain recombines TRBV5-1 with TRBJ2-7; 8 positions agree with TRBD1. The J segment lost 2 bases and the V segment lost 5 bases, leaving 9 bases of the junction unmatched. Germline CDR1 is SGHRS and CDR2 is YFSETQ. The CDR3 totals 15 residues.

The rearrangement uses TRBV29-1 and TRBJ1-3, with D maybe TRBD1 (5 bases). The V gene lost 3 bases and the J gene lost 4 bases, with 7 bases spanning the gap. The CDR3 extends over 12 amino acids. From germline, CDR1 is SQVTM and CDR2 ANQGSEA. As DNA, the CDR3 is TGCAGCGTTGAGGGACTGGGAAACACCATATATTTT. As protein: CSVEGLGNTIYF.

The CDR3: CASSPRQGGYYGYTF. The CDR3 bases are TGTGCCAGCAGTCCGCGACAGGGTGGTTACTATGGCTACACCTTC. The chain employs TRBV28 and TRBJ1-2; TRBD1 matches at 7 bases. The CDR3 length is 15 residues. Germline assignment: CDR1 MDHEN and CDR2 SYDVKM. Trimming at V came to 5 bases and at J to 3 bases, leaving 9 bases not matched to a gene.

V usage is TRBV27 and J usage is TRBJ1-2; perhaps TRBD1 as D (5 bases). Deletions cut 2 bases from V and 1 base from J, with 11 bases between. CDR1 and CDR2 (germline): MNHEY, SMNVEV (reference sequence). CDR3 size: 15 residues. CDR3 loop: CASSLQGWGNYGYTF. In DNA, the CDR3 is TGTGCCAGCAGTTTACAGGGTTGGGGTAACTATGGCTACACCTTC.

The rearrangement uses TRBV18 and TRBJ2-1; D is perhaps TRBD1 (6 bases). The CDR3 runs 17 residues. From germline, CDR1 is KGHSH and CDR2 LQKENI. The V and J ends lost 5 bases and 4 bases respectively, with 21 bases between them. CDR3 sequence reads: CASSALGRGPSYNEQFF. The CDR3 nucleotides are TGTGCCAGCTCAGCATTGGGCAGGGGTCCTAGTTACAATGAGCAGTTCTTC. Together with reference TRBV18 and TRBJ2-1, the CDR3 gives the full variable domain: NAGVMQNPRHLVRRRGQEARLRCSPMKGHSHVYWYRQLPEEGLKFMVYLQKENIIDESGMPKERFSAEFPKEGPSILRIQQVVRGDSAAYFCASSALGRGPSYNEQFFGPGTRLTVL.

Details on this clone: One end of the junction is discordant with germline, which a read error may explain. This chain links TRBV15 with TRBJ2-5; D gene uncertain. This CDR3 contains 13 residues. The germline V gene encodes CDR1 LNHNV and CDR2 YYDKDF (reference sequence). DNA of the CDR3: TGTGCCACCAGTAGAGAAACCGGGGAGACCCAGTACTTC. It codes for CATSRETGETQYF.

This chain joins TRBV7-9 and TRBJ1-1; 8 bases map to TRBD1. This CDR3 has 16 residues. V shed 1 base, J shed 1 base, and the junction held 5 bases outside the gene matches. The V gene's germline CDR1 is SEHNR and CDR2 FQNEAQ (reference sequence). The CDR3: CASSLVGGQGNTEAFF. The CDR3 DNA reads TGTGCCAGCAGCTTAGTAGGCGGACAGGGGAACACTGAAGCTTTCTTT.

The genes are TRBV5-8 and TRBJ1-1; D may be TRBD1 (5 bases). Germline assignment: CDR1 SGHTS and CDR2 YDEGEE. This CDR3 has 16 residues. The ends were cut back, 2 bases at V and 4 bases at J, with 18 bases in the middle. In nucleotides, the CDR3 is TGTGCCAGCAGCTTCCGGCAGGGTGCTGGCCCCACTGAAGCTTTCTTT. Translating gives CASSFRQGAGPTEAFF.

V gene TRBV11-2 combines with J gene TRBJ2-3; 7 bases line up with TRBD2. The V segment lost 6 bases and the J segment 2 bases; nucleotides outside the gene matches: 2. The length of the CDR3 is 13 residues. The V gene's germline CDR1 is SGHAT and CDR2 FQNNGV. The DNA of the CDR3 is TGTGCCAGCAGTAGCGGGTCCACAGATACGCAGTATTTT. Translating it yields CASSSGSTDTQYF.

This clone was found once. The chain uses TRBV9 and TRBJ2-5; TRBD2 might be the D (5 bases). This CDR3 has 15 residues. The germline CDR1 and CDR2 sequences are SGDLS and YYNGEE. V lost 4 bases and J lost 2, with 15 bases in between. The CDR3 region has the DNA TGTGCCAGCAGCCCCACCCTAGCTTGGCAAGAGACCCAGTACTTC. This encodes CASSPTLAWQETQYF.

The rearrangement joins TRBV5-1 to TRBJ2-3; D might be TRBD1 (6 bases). CDR1 and CDR2 (germline): SGHRS, YFSETQ. V dropped 2 bases and J dropped 5 bases, with 12 bases sitting between them. The CDR3 totals 14 residues. The CDR3 nucleotides are TGCGCCAGCAGCTTAGGGCAGGGGAAAGATACGCAGTATTTT. Translated: CASSLGQGKDTQYF.

The chain combines TRBV27 with TRBJ1-1; 8 nucleotides line up with TRBD1. Germline CDR1 MNHEY, CDR2 SMNVEV (reference sequence). V gave up 3 bases and J gave up 4 bases; unmatched junction bases: 1. The CDR3 is 13 residues long. CDR3 bases: TGTGCCAGCAGTTTTACAGGGGGCACTGAAGCTTTCTTT. Translating it yields CASSFTGGTEAFF.

The V call is TRBV28, the J call TRBJ2-7, with 8 bases identical to TRBD1. With V trimmed by 3 bases and J by 6 bases, 4 bases remained unmatched. CDR1 MDHEN and CDR2 SYDVKM come from the germline V gene. The CDR3 is 13 residues long. This CDR3 reads CASSFLQGGEQYF. CDR3 DNA sequence: TGTGCCAGCAGTTTTTTACAGGGGGGCGAGCAGTACTTC.

The gene calls are TRBV27 and TRBJ2-2; D gene uncertain. Germline loops: CDR1 MNHEY, CDR2 SMNVEV (reference sequence). The CDR3 consists of 11 residues. V was clipped by 3 bases and J by 6 bases, with 2 bases between them. CDR3 residues: CASSFAGELFF. CDR3 bases: TGTGCCAGCAGTTTCGCCGGGGAGCTGTTTTTT.

The J gene is TRBJ2-5, the V gene TRBV2; D gene unclear. The germline V gene has CDR1 SNHLY and CDR2 FYNNEI. V lost 3 bases and J 5 bases, leaving 10 bases between the germline ends. This CDR3 is 13 amino acids long. Here the CDR3 DNA reads TGTGCCAGCAGTGAGCCCCCGCAGGAGACCCAGTACTTC. Its protein product is CASSEPPQETQYF. The entire variable domain, with the rest obtained from reference TRBV2 and TRBJ2-5, is as follows: EPEVTQTPSHQVTQMGQEVILRCVPISNHLYFYWYRQILGQKVEFLVSFYNNEISEKSEIFDDQFSVERPDGSNFTLKIRSTKLEDSAMYFCASSEPPQETQYFGPGTRLLVL.

This clone is medium-sized by share. V usage is TRBV6-6 and J usage is TRBJ1-3; D not resolved. The germline V gene encodes CDR1 MNHNY and CDR2 SVGAGI (reference sequence). The CDR3 is made up of 14 amino acids. V was cut by 4 bases and J by 0 bases, with 7 bases left in between. The CDR3 DNA follows: TGTGCCAGCAGTTTTGACTCCTCTGGAAACACCATATATTTT. It codes for CASSFDSSGNTIYF.

The chain joins TRBV2 to TRBJ2-3; no reliable D call. In germline, CDR1 is SNHLY, CDR2 FYNNEI. V lost 4 bases to trimming and J lost 2 bases, with 13 bases between them. The CDR3 is 15 residues long. The CDR3 loop is CASSVLGIDTDTQYF. In nucleotides, the CDR3 is TGTGCCAGCAGTGTATTGGGCATAGACACAGATACGCAGTATTTT.